The 26 T cell receptor beta chains presented below share a single source sample, sequenced in a study of Tregs in tolerant kidney transplant recipients. Recipients received nonmyeloablative bone marrow transplants from related graft donors, with transient mixed chimerism. Clones were sequenced by immunoSEQ multiplex PCR, and TCRdb holds only the in-frame ones, with some missing. Of tens of thousands of clones listed, 75% to 95% are singletons. Sequenced material: CD4+ T cells from blood (PBMCs), taken 24 months after the transplant. Every receptor here comes from a human patient who received a combined kidney and bone marrow transplant. Some of these T cells may belong to the graft donor.

The V gene is TRBV11-3, the J gene TRBJ1-4; D may be TRBD1 (5 bases). V lost 1 base and J 7 bases, leaving 16 bases between the germline ends. CDR3 length: 16 residues. Germline assignment: CDR1 SGHNT and CDR2 YENEEA. CDR3 nucleotides: TGTGCCAGCAGCTTAGGCTCCGGGACTGCGACTGAAAAACTGTTTTTT. This encodes CASSLGSGTATEKLFF.

The chain has TRBV15 and TRBJ2-7; 10 bases agree with TRBD2. CDR1 is LNHNV, CDR2 YYDKDF, per germline (reference sequence). The junction had 2 bases not matched to a gene; V was cut back by 6 bases and J by 0 bases. The CDR3 consists of 14 residues. The CDR3 sequence: CATRPSGSSYEQYF. CDR3 DNA: TGTGCCACCAGGCCTAGCGGGAGCTCCTACGAGCAGTACTTC. Drawing the rest from reference TRBV15 and TRBJ2-7, the complete variable domain is DAMVIQNPRYQVTQFGKPVTLSCSQTLNHNVMYWYQQKSSQAPKLLFHYYDKDFNNEADTPDNFQSRRPNTSFCFLDIRSPGLGDTAMYLCATRPSGSSYEQYFGPGTRLTVT.

This clone was detected only once. V usage is TRBV2 and J usage is TRBJ2-7; 9 bases map to TRBD2. The V gene's germline CDR1 is SNHLY and CDR2 FYNNEI. The CDR3 length is 14 residues. Trimming at V came to 6 bases and at J to 7 bases, leaving 10 bases not matched to a gene. In DNA, the CDR3 is TGTGCCAGCAGCGCCATAGCGGGAGTGTGGGAGCAGTACTTC. It is translated as CASSAIAGVWEQYF.

Here the CDR3 DNA reads TGTGCCAGCTCACCGCGGCCCTCCTACGAGCAGTACTTC. This encodes CASSPRPSYEQYF. The genes are TRBV18 and TRBJ2-7; the D is unclear. CDR1 KGHSH and CDR2 LQKENI come from the germline V gene. V was shortened by 3 bases and J by 0 bases, with 6 bases between the two germline ends. The CDR3 sequence is 13 residues long. The variable domain in full, completed from reference TRBV18 and TRBJ2-7, reads NAGVMQNPRHLVRRRGQEARLRCSPMKGHSHVYWYRQLPEEGLKFMVYLQKENIIDESGMPKERFSAEFPKEGPSILRIQQVVRGDSAAYFCASSPRPSYEQYFGPGTRLTVT.

The rearrangement joins TRBV9 to TRBJ1-2; D possibly corresponds to TRBD1 (5 bases). The germline CDR1 and CDR2 sequences are SGDLS and YYNGEE. V was pared by 3 bases and J by 8 bases, with 14 bases between. The CDR3 totals 13 residues. The CDR3 reads CASSDADSRGYTF. Written as DNA, the CDR3 is TGTGCCAGCAGCGACGCCGACAGTAGGGGCTACACCTTC. The full variable domain, with the rest looked up from reference TRBV9 and TRBJ1-2, is DSGVTQTPKHLITATGQRVTLRCSPRSGDLSVYWYQQSLDQGLQFLIQYYNGEERAKGNILERFSAQQFPDLHSELNLSSLELGDSALYFCASSDADSRGYTFGSGTRLTVV.

V and J are TRBV18 and TRBJ2-2; D is unresolved. Between the trimmed V and J ends, which lost 10 bases and 6 bases, there was a span of 12 bases. This CDR3 region has 12 residues. Germline loops: CDR1 KGHSH, CDR2 LQKENI. The CDR3 region has the DNA TGTGCCACTCAGGCCGTCGCCGGGGAGCTGTTTTTT. The encoded protein is CATQAVAGELFF.

The V call is TRBV19, the J call TRBJ2-3, with unresolved D. CDR3 length equals 15 residues. V was clipped by 2 bases and J by 2 bases, with 11 bases between them. Germline lookup yields CDR1 LNHDA and CDR2 SQIVND (reference sequence). The CDR3 spells CASSILLRVTDTQYF. CDR3 bases: TGTGCCAGTAGTATACTTCTCCGGGTCACAGATACGCAGTATTTT.

The chain joins TRBV2 to TRBJ2-5; 7 bases line up with TRBD1. The germline V gene encodes CDR1 SNHLY and CDR2 FYNNEI. CDR3 length: 14 residues. With V trimmed by 5 bases and J by 5 bases, 8 bases remained unmatched. The CDR3 loop reads CASSYGTARETQYF. CDR3 in DNA: TGTGCCAGCAGTTACGGGACAGCTAGGGAGACCCAGTACTTC.

The V gene is TRBV18, the J gene TRBJ1-1, with a possible D match to TRBD1 (5 bases). The germline gives CDR1 KGHSH, CDR2 LQKENI. This CDR3 spans 13 amino acids. The V end lost 6 bases, the J end lost 3 bases, and 11 bases lay between the germline ends. Written as DNA, the CDR3 is TGTGCCAGCTCGGGGGGTCTATACACTGAAGCTTTCTTT. This encodes CASSGGLYTEAFF.

V and J are TRBV19 and TRBJ1-4; TRBD1 aligns across 12 bases. Germline lookup yields CDR1 LNHDA and CDR2 SQIVND (reference sequence). V dropped 10 bases and J dropped 4; count of bases not matched to a gene: 22. This CDR3 region has 20 residues. The CDR3 reads CAKPGTGGRTTGGDNEKLFF. CDR3 in DNA: TGTGCCAAACCCGGGACAGGGGGCCGTACCACGGGAGGGGATAATGAAAAACTGTTTTTT.

This clone has only one observation. The V call is TRBV5-5, the J call TRBJ2-7, with 8 nucleotides matching TRBD2. The CDR3 is 15 residues long. Germline V gene data show CDR1 as SGHKS and CDR2 as YYEKEE (reference sequence). With V trimmed by 0 bases and J by 2 bases, 4 bases remained unmatched. CDR3 protein: CASSLDGGAPYEQYF. CDR3 sequence (DNA): TGTGCCAGCAGCTTGGACGGGGGGGCCCCCTACGAGCAGTACTTC.

V gene TRBV6-7 combines with J gene TRBJ2-5, with a weak D call TRBD1 (6 bases). TRBV6-7 is sorted into the ORF group, with uncertain function. CDR3 length equals 18 residues. V was shortened by 2 bases and J by 2 bases, with 21 bases between the two germline ends. CDR3 amino acids: CASSYKRTVRTLQETQYF. The CDR3 bases are TGTGCCAGCAGTTACAAGCGGACAGTGAGGACGCTACAAGAGACCCAGTACTTC.

The chain recombines TRBV13 with TRBJ2-1; 10 bases map to TRBD2. V lost 2 bases to trimming and J lost 4 bases; unmatched junction nucleotides: 8. CDR1 is PRHDT, CDR2 FYEKMQ, per germline (reference sequence). The CDR3 is made up of 17 amino acids. The CDR3 loop reads CASSLLPERGGYNEQFF. The CDR3 DNA reads TGTGCCAGCAGCTTATTGCCCGAGCGGGGGGGGTACAATGAGCAGTTCTTC.

This chain connects TRBV7-2 to TRBJ2-1, with D tentatively TRBD2 (5 bases). Trimming shortened V by 5 bases and J by 5 bases, and 19 bases separated the two germline ends. The CDR3 contains 16 residues. The germline V gene encodes CDR1 SGHTA and CDR2 FQGNSA. In DNA form, the CDR3 reads TGTGCCAGCAGCCCCCATCCGTGGGAGCGGAACAATGAGCAGTTCTTC. This gives the protein CASSPHPWERNNEQFF.

This clone showed up just a few times. The chain links TRBV19 to TRBJ1-1; D is undetermined. Per the germline V gene, CDR1 is LNHDA and CDR2 is SQIVND (reference sequence). There are 13 residues in the CDR3. V dropped 1 base and J dropped 10 bases, with 13 bases sitting between them. Written as DNA, the CDR3 is TGTGCCAGTAGTATAGTACGCGCAAAAAGAGCTTTCTTT. It encodes CASSIVRAKRAFF.

The chain joins TRBV30 to TRBJ2-2; D gene ambiguous. The V end lost 0 bases, the J end lost 0 bases, and 5 bases lay between the germline ends. This CDR3 comprises 14 residues. Germline assignment: CDR1 GTSNPN and CDR2 SVGIG (reference sequence). The CDR3 coding sequence is TGTGCCTGGAGTGTAGCCACGAACACCGGGGAGCTGTTTTTT. It translates to CAWSVATNTGELFF.

This rearrangement joins TRBV9 to TRBJ2-7; 8 bases map to TRBD1. Trimming cost V 2 bases and J 3 bases; bases outside gene matches: 4. Germline values: CDR1 SGDLS, CDR2 YYNGEE. CDR3 length equals 14 residues. The CDR3 sequence: CASSVGTGNYEQYF. CDR3 nucleotide sequence: TGTGCCAGCAGCGTCGGGACAGGAAACTACGAGCAGTACTTC.

V gene TRBV5-5 combines with J gene TRBJ2-7; 8 bases fit TRBD1. With V trimmed by 4 bases and J by 0 bases, 9 bases remained unmatched. The germline V gene has CDR1 SGHKS and CDR2 YYEKEE (reference sequence). The length of the CDR3 is 16 residues. The DNA for the CDR3 is TGTGCCAGCAGCGTGACAGGGGCAGGATTCTCCTACGAGCAGTACTTC. This sequence encodes CASSVTGAGFSYEQYF.

This chain links TRBV11-2 with TRBJ2-2, with D possibly being TRBD1 (6 bases). Germline-derived CDR1 and CDR2 are SGHAT and FQNNGV. V gave up 2 bases and J gave up 3 bases, with 13 bases separating them. The CDR3 extends over 16 amino acids. CDR3 coding DNA: TGTGCCAGCAGCTTAAGGGGGTCTTGGGACACCGGGGAGCTGTTTTTT. It encodes CASSLRGSWDTGELFF.

The CDR3 DNA follows: TGTGCCAGCAGGCGAGAGAGCTCTGGAAACACCATATATTTT. This translates into CASRRESSGNTIYF. The gene calls are TRBV13 and TRBJ1-3; D not certain. The germline V gene encodes CDR1 PRHDT and CDR2 FYEKMQ (reference sequence). The CDR3 sequence is 14 residues long. V gave up 6 bases and J gave up 0 bases, with 9 bases separating them.

Comment on this clone: The sample contains more than one DNA sequence encoding this CDR3. This chain links TRBV15 with TRBJ1-6; a possible D gene is TRBD1 (6 bases). Deletions cut 0 bases from V and 13 bases from J, with 19 bases between. This CDR3 has 16 amino acids. Germline CDR1 reads LNHNV; CDR2 reads YYDKDF (reference sequence). CDR3: CATSREGGGAHSPLHF. The CDR3 coding sequence is TGTGCCACCAGCAGAGAAGGGGGAGGGGCACACTCCCCCCTCCACTTT.

The rearrangement links TRBV4-2 to TRBJ1-5; 9 nucleotides match TRBD1. J gave up 5 bases and V 2 bases, and 7 bases lay outside the gene matches. The CDR3 runs to 16 residues. Germline CDR1 reads LGHNA; CDR2 reads YNFKEQ. CDR3 protein: CASSQSGQGKDQPQHF. Written as DNA, the CDR3 is TGTGCCAGCAGCCAATCGGGACAGGGTAAGGATCAGCCCCAGCATTTT.

The chain combines TRBV5-1 with TRBJ2-7; perhaps TRBD2 as D (6 bases). V was shortened by 1 base and J by 3 bases, with 14 bases between the two germline ends. Germline loops: CDR1 SGHRS, CDR2 YFSETQ. The CDR3 spans 15 residues. DNA for the CDR3: TGCGCCAGCAGCTTGTCGGTGGCGGGACTCTACGAGCAGTACTTC. The encoded protein is CASSLSVAGLYEQYF.

Only one count was recorded for this clone. V and J are TRBV11-3 and TRBJ2-7; D unresolved. The CDR3 totals 14 residues. The germline V gene has CDR1 SGHNT and CDR2 YENEEA. Trimming cost V 1 base and J 0 bases, with 7 bases left between them. The CDR3 region is CASSLGHSSYEQYF. The CDR3 DNA follows: TGTGCCAGCAGCTTAGGACACAGCTCCTACGAGCAGTACTTC.

This clone was picked up a small number of times. The chain carries TRBV10-3 and TRBJ1-1; no firm D call. The CDR3 runs to 13 residues. Per germline, CDR1 ENHRY and CDR2 SYGVKD. Trimming left V 6 bases short and J 0 bases short, with 8 bases between. CDR3 region: CAISTKLNTEAFF. As DNA, the CDR3 is TGTGCCATCAGCACTAAGTTGAACACTGAAGCTTTCTTT.

This clone was found once. The rearrangement links TRBV9 to TRBJ1-2; TRBD1 might be the D (5 bases). Trimming took 4 bases from V and 0 from J, leaving 10 bases between them. Germline V gene sequence: CDR1 SGDLS, CDR2 YYNGEE. This CDR3 is 14 amino acids long. The CDR3 reads CASSMLTANYGYTF. The CDR3 nucleotides read TGTGCCAGCAGCATGTTGACAGCTAACTATGGCTACACCTTC. Variable domain in full (rest from reference TRBV9 and TRBJ1-2): DSGVTQTPKHLITATGQRVTLRCSPRSGDLSVYWYQQSLDQGLQFLIQYYNGEERAKGNILERFSAQQFPDLHSELNLSSLELGDSALYFCASSMLTANYGYTFGSGTRLTVV.